This TCR beta chain was found in a study of identical twins. Study-wide points: Invariant T cells like MAIT and iNKT could partly confound the zero-insertion analyses.

Trimming shortened V by 4 bases and J by 3 bases, and 16 bases separated the two germline ends. In germline, CDR1 is DFQATT, CDR2 SNEGSKA (reference sequence). The CDR3 has 14 residues. Comment on this clonotype: The target antigen is unknown.

TCRdb re-called the 5' RACE reads with MiXCR, one entry per CDR3 protein. Of roughly 240,000 distinct CDR3 sequences in the sample, 7% are singletons; the top ten hold 3.5% to 4%. These same data were also listed under a study on yellow fever vaccine responses in identical twins.

The sequence came from a woman aged 18-29 years in good health. The specimen sequenced was memory (CD45RO+) T cells sorted from blood. This chain joins TRBV20-1 and TRBJ2-7, with D uncertain. The DNA of the CDR3 is TGCAGTGCTACCCCGGTTTGGGATGTCTACGAGCAGTACTTC. It yields the protein CSATPVWDVYEQYF.